These 13 T cell receptor beta chains share one sample of origin, sequenced in a study of early T cells in non-severe SARS-CoV-2 infection. TCRdb re-called the 5' RACE reads with MiXCR, one entry per CDR3 protein. The sample shows approximately 76,000 distinct CDR3 sequences, around 12% of them seen only once. The sample comprised whole blood. The receptors were gathered from an adult who was a healthcare worker with PCR-confirmed SARS-CoV-2 infection or an uninfected control (not recorded which).

This clonotype was observed many times. This chain links TRBV5-1 with TRBJ2-1; D possibly corresponds to TRBD2 (7 bases). The CDR3 loop spans 15 amino acids. Trimming took off 0 bases at V and 4 bases at J, with 11 bases between the two ends. From germline, CDR1 is SGHRS and CDR2 YFSETQ. This chain's CDR3 is CASSLEGGAYNEQFF. DNA for the CDR3: TGCGCCAGCAGCTTGGAAGGGGGGGCTTACAATGAGCAGTTCTTC.

The sample holds many counts of this clonotype. The chain has TRBV6-6 and TRBJ2-1; TRBD1 is a possible D gene (6 bases). The CDR3 loop spans 16 amino acids. V was cut by 2 bases and J by 1 base, with 12 bases left in between. In germline, CDR1 is MNHNY, CDR2 SVGAGI (reference sequence). For the CDR3, the DNA is TGTGCCAGCAGTTACAGCCCCCAGGGGTCCTACAATGAGCAGTTCTTC. It specifies CASSYSPQGSYNEQFF.

The chain links TRBV12-3 or TRBV12-4 to TRBJ2-3; D uncertain. The V end was cut by 4 bases, the J end by 3 bases, with 8 bases between. CDR3 length: 13 amino acids. The CDR3: CASSWGMTDTQYF. The CDR3 nucleotides are TGTGCCAGCAGTTGGGGTATGACAGATACGCAGTATTTT.

This clonotype came up many times. V is TRBV27 and J is TRBJ2-1; 9 bases agree with TRBD2. CDR1 is MNHEY, CDR2 SMNVEV, per germline (reference sequence). V was clipped by 3 bases and J by 5 bases; unmatched bases: 2. The CDR3 totals 14 residues. This CDR3 reads CASSFSSGDNEQFF. The DNA of the CDR3 is TGTGCCAGCAGTTTCTCTAGCGGGGACAATGAGCAGTTCTTC.

The table lists this clonotype with a count of one. The J gene is TRBJ2-7, the V gene TRBV7-2; 9 bases are a match to TRBD1. J was trimmed by 0 bases and V by 5 bases; bases with no gene match: 11. CDR1 is SGHTA, CDR2 FQGNSA, per germline. The CDR3 has 17 amino acids. The CDR3 DNA sequence: TGTGCCAGCAGCCCTAGTCCCCGGGACAGGGCCTCCTACGAGCAGTACTTC. Amino acid sequence: CASSPSPRDRASYEQYF.

The table lists this clonotype with many counts. This chain connects TRBV7-9 to TRBJ1-1; D is ambiguous. The CDR3 length is 13 residues. Between the trimmed V and J ends, which lost 3 bases and 1 base, there was a span of 6 bases. CDR1 is SEHNR, CDR2 FQNEAQ, per germline (reference sequence). The CDR3 DNA reads as TGTGCCAGCAGCTTTCCGAGGAACACTGAAGCTTTCTTT. It specifies CASSFPRNTEAFF.

This clonotype showed up many times. V usage is TRBV7-8 and J usage is TRBJ1-3, with unresolved D. Trimming took 0 bases from V and 0 from J, leaving 9 bases between them. Germline assignment: CDR1 SGHVS and CDR2 FQNEAQ. This CDR3 is built from 16 residues. In DNA, the CDR3 is TGTGCCAGCAGCTTAGCGCGGCCTAGCTCTGGAAACACCATATATTTT. Translated, it gives CASSLARPSSGNTIYF.

J is TRBJ1-1 and V is TRBV7-9; D unresolved. Germline CDR1 and CDR2: SEHNR and FQNEAQ (reference sequence). The CDR3 is 13 residues long. The V end was cut by 5 bases, the J end by 7 bases, with 14 bases between. The CDR3 sequence: CASSPSWGDEAFF. For the CDR3, the DNA is TGTGCCAGCAGCCCCTCTTGGGGAGATGAAGCTTTCTTT.

This clonotype was counted at least ten times. The V and J genes are TRBV5-5 and TRBJ2-1; maybe TRBD2 (6 bases). V was clipped by 0 bases and J by 4 bases, with 11 bases between them. In germline, CDR1 is SGHKS, CDR2 YYEKEE (reference sequence). The CDR3 covers 15 residues. This CDR3 reads CASSLGTIPYNEQFF. CDR3 DNA: TGTGCCAGCAGCTTGGGGACTATCCCTTACAATGAGCAGTTCTTC.

The sample holds many counts of this clonotype. This chain uses TRBV10-3 with TRBJ2-3; 7 bases are a match to TRBD1. Unmatched junction bases numbered 7, after V lost 6 bases and J lost 4 bases. This CDR3 has 14 amino acids. Germline V lookup: CDR1 ENHRY, CDR2 SYGVKD. The DNA for the CDR3 is TGTGCCATCAGGACAGGGACCCCCCCAGATACGCAGTATTTT. Protein: CAIRTGTPPDTQYF.

The rearrangement links TRBV3-1 to TRBJ1-6; D is uncertain. With 1 base removed from V and 7 bases from J, the gap between germline ends came to 8 bases. CDR1 is LGHDT and CDR2 is YNNKEL in the germline V gene (reference sequence). The CDR3 runs 14 residues. CDR3 in amino acids: CASSQVVVNSPLHF. For the CDR3, the DNA is TGTGCCAGCAGCCAAGTGGTAGTAAATTCACCCCTCCACTTT. Variable domain in full (rest from reference TRBV3-1 and TRBJ1-6): DTAVSQTPKYLVTQMGNDKSIKCEQNLGHDTMYWYKQDSKKFLKIMFSYNNKELIINETVPNRFSPKSPDKAHLNLHINSLELGDSAVYFCASSQVVVNSPLHFGNGTRLTVT.

This clonotype was detected many times. As DNA, the CDR3 is TGCAGCGTCCGGCCGGGGGAGAACACTGAAGCTTTCTTT. Amino acid sequence: CSVRPGENTEAFF. The chain links TRBV29-1 to TRBJ1-1; D might be TRBD1 (5 bases). This CDR3 spans 13 amino acids. Germline lookup yields CDR1 SQVTM and CDR2 ANQGSEA. The V gene lost 6 bases and the J gene lost 1 base, with 12 bases spanning the gap.

This clonotype appeared many times. The chain joins TRBV11-2 to TRBJ2-5; tentatively, D is TRBD2 (6 bases). CDR3 size: 14 residues. The V end was cut by 1 base, the J end by 3 bases, with 9 bases between. Germline CDR1 and CDR2: SGHAT and FQNNGV. The CDR3 DNA is TGTGCCAGCAGCTTAGGGATAGCGGAAGAGACCCAGTACTTC. Translation gives CASSLGIAEETQYF.